This T cell receptor beta chain was captured in a study of blood T cells in healthy people across ages. Study results and limitations: From one million sequenced T cells, diversity estimates were lower bounds.

A second PCR, run for roughly 7 to 11 cycles, used a sample-barcoded 5' primer plus a J-beta primer mix. Each cDNA molecule was tagged by a template-switch adaptor with 12 random nucleotides. TCRdb called the 5' RACE reads again in MiXCR, with one record for every CDR3 protein. The data show roughly 1,500,000 distinct CDR3 sequences, with about 43% seen just once and roughly 8.2% held by the top ten. Trimming removed 0 bases from V and 0 bases from J, with 3 bases in between. CDR1 is LGHDT, CDR2 YNNKEL, per germline (reference sequence). This CDR3 region has 15 residues. This clonotype occurred many times. Its specificity is unknown.

This sequence joins TRBV3-1 and TRBJ2-6, with unresolved D. The TCR originated in a woman aged 18-35 years in good health. The sample consisted of blood. CDR3 sequence reads: CASSQEPSGANVLTF. The CDR3 DNA reads TGTGCCAGCAGCCAAGAACCCTCTGGGGCCAACGTCCTGACTTTC.